One sample yielded the 14 T cell receptor beta chains listed below, sequenced in a study of control samples from healthy donors and cancer patients. Assay: immunoSEQ multiplex PCR; the TCRdb copy retains only in-frame clones and omits some. This sample has about 99,000 clones, with roughly 90% found just once. The specimen was PBMCs. These receptors all stem from a man aged 55 to 70 with lung cancer.

The rearrangement uses TRBV11-3 and TRBJ1-1, with D possibly matching TRBD1 (6 bases). CDR3 length: 13 residues. Germline V CDR1 and CDR2: SGHNT, YENEEA. V lost 5 bases to trimming and J lost 1 base, with 8 bases between them. The CDR3 loop reads CASSETGNTEAFF. CDR3 nucleotide sequence: TGTGCCAGCAGCGAGACAGGGAACACTGAAGCTTTCTTT.

The chain has TRBV6-5 and TRBJ1-3; D unresolved. The CDR3 consists of 15 residues. Looked up from germline, CDR1 is MNHEY and CDR2 is SVGAGI. V was cut by 6 bases and J by 2 bases, with 14 bases left in between. Written as DNA, the CDR3 is TGTGCCAGCAGCCTAACAAGCATTCCTGGAAACACCATATATTTT. Translating gives CASSLTSIPGNTIYF.

This rearrangement joins TRBV3-1 (or the pseudogene TRBV3-2) to TRBJ2-5; D remains ambiguous. This CDR3 is 14 amino acids long. Deletions cut 4 bases from V and 5 bases from J, with 14 bases between. Looked up from germline, CDR1 is LGHDT and CDR2 is YNNKEL (reference sequence). CDR3 sequence reads: CASSLTLGVETQYF. In DNA form, the CDR3 reads TGTGCCAGCAGCCTTACACTGGGTGTGGAGACCCAGTACTTC.

The chain has TRBV6-5 and TRBJ2-5; 7 bases fit TRBD1. The germline V gene has CDR1 MNHEY and CDR2 SVGAGI. The CDR3 loop spans 14 amino acids. V gave up 8 bases and J gave up 5 bases; unmatched junction bases: 11. The CDR3, as DNA: TGTGCCAGCTGCGGTACCTTGACAGGGGAGACCCAGTACTTC. Its translation: CASCGTLTGETQYF.

This sequence joins TRBV27 and TRBJ1-2, with 7 bases lining up with TRBD1. Looked up from germline, CDR1 is MNHEY and CDR2 is SMNVEV (reference sequence). The CDR3 runs 16 residues. The junction had 4 bases not matched to a gene; V was cut back by 0 bases and J by 0 bases. The CDR3: CASSLSWDRSNYGYTF. The CDR3 nucleotides read TGTGCCAGCAGTTTATCTTGGGACAGATCTAACTATGGCTACACCTTC.

The chain recombines TRBV3-1 (or the pseudogene TRBV3-2) with TRBJ1-2, with a weak D call TRBD1 (5 bases). Germline CDR1 reads LGHDT; CDR2 reads YNNKEL (reference sequence). V was pared by 3 bases and J by 6 bases, with 14 bases between. This CDR3 has 14 residues. The CDR3 region is CASSHLGGENGYTF. In DNA, the CDR3 is TGTGCCAGCAGCCATCTCGGGGGGGAGAATGGCTACACCTTC.

The chain has TRBV30 and TRBJ1-1; D unresolved. Between the trimmed V and J ends, which lost 3 bases and 3 bases, there was a span of 11 bases. The CDR3 contains 13 residues. Germline V lookup: CDR1 GTSNPN, CDR2 SVGIG (reference sequence). The CDR3 protein is CAWSYGVDTEAFF. CDR3 nucleotide sequence: TGTGCCTGGAGCTATGGGGTGGACACTGAAGCTTTCTTT.

The CDR3 loop is CASSEIVAGAAAETQYF. The CDR3 DNA follows: TGCGCCAGCAGTGAGATAGTAGCGGGGGCCGCCGCGGAGACCCAGTACTTC. V is TRBV10-2 and J is TRBJ2-5; 9 bases map to TRBD2. The CDR3 runs 17 residues. J was trimmed by 5 bases and V by 2 bases; bases with no gene match: 12. Germline assignment: CDR1 WSHSY and CDR2 SAAADI.

CDR3 protein: CAWGAGDEQYF. CDR3 DNA: TGTGCCTGGGGGGCAGGGGACGAGCAGTACTTC. This chain links TRBV6-5 with TRBJ2-7; D could derive from TRBD1 or TRBD2 (6 bases each). Germline lookup yields CDR1 MNHEY and CDR2 SVGAGI. The CDR3 spans 11 residues. Trimming stripped 11 bases from V and 5 bases from J, with 13 bases between.

The V and J genes are TRBV12-3 or TRBV12-4 and TRBJ1-1; D is possibly TRBD1 (6 bases). The CDR3 runs to 13 residues. The V gene lost 5 bases and the J gene lost 8 bases, with 15 bases spanning the gap. CDR3 in DNA: TGTGCCAGCAGTCCGATGAGGGGGGGAGAAGCTTTCTTT. Protein: CASSPMRGGEAFF.

This chain links TRBV27 with TRBJ1-5, with no clear D. V lost 6 bases and J 2 bases, leaving 8 bases between the germline ends. Germline V gives CDR1 MNHEY, CDR2 SMNVEV (reference sequence). This CDR3 has 13 amino acids. Written as DNA, the CDR3 is TGTGCCAGCAGCACGGTAGGCAATCAGCCCCAGCATTTT. Encoded protein: CASSTVGNQPQHF.

The V call is TRBV7-3, the J call TRBJ2-3; possible D gene TRBD2, 5 bases. The V gene's germline CDR1 is SGHTA and CDR2 FQGTGA. The CDR3 contains 11 residues. Trimming took 8 bases from V and 5 from J, leaving 8 bases between them. The CDR3 loop reads CASGSGDTQYF. The CDR3 DNA sequence: TGTGCCAGCGGGAGCGGAGATACGCAGTATTTT.

This sequence joins TRBV3-1 (or the pseudogene TRBV3-2) and TRBJ1-3; unclear D gene. CDR1 and CDR2 from the germline V gene are LGHDT and YNNKEL (reference sequence). The CDR3 is 15 residues long. Trimming pared 8 bases from V and 0 bases from J, leaving 14 bases between. The chain's CDR3 is CASSRALSSGNTIYF. As DNA, the CDR3 is TGTGCCAGCTCTCGGGCCCTCAGCTCTGGAAACACCATATATTTT.

This chain joins TRBV5-4 and TRBJ2-1; a possible D gene is TRBD2 (5 bases). The CDR3 is 15 residues long. Trimming left V 4 bases short and J 0 bases short, with 11 bases between. Looked up from germline, CDR1 is SGHNT and CDR2 is YYREEE (reference sequence). In DNA, the CDR3 is TGTGCCAGCAGCATTACTAGTAACTCCTACAATGAGCAGTTCTTC. Amino acids: CASSITSNSYNEQFF.